Sequencing of this T cell receptor (beta chain) was carried out in a study of radiotherapy plus CTLA-4 blockade in lung cancer. Study-level background: For about 18% of patients, objective responses occurred, and about 33% had disease control.

J was trimmed by 0 bases and V by 5 bases; bases with no gene match: 7. The CDR3 has 17 residues. Germline V CDR1 and CDR2: LNHDA, SQIVND (reference sequence). This clone was found a few times. Its target is unknown. Study-level points and caveats: In blood, TCR clones derived from the tumor expanded after radiotherapy plus ipilimumab. Reports state that early shifts in blood T cell clones, with interferon-beta, best predicted response.

Method: immunoSEQ multiplex PCR; TCRdb's copy keeps in-frame clones and lacks some. The sample consists of some 90,000 clones, about 90% of them appearing once. CTLA-4 blockade with ipilimumab, together with focal radiation, was given to patients with chemo-refractory metastatic non-small-cell lung cancer. This clonotype was obtained from a human donor with non-small cell lung cancer who had a partial response to radiotherapy plus ipilimumab. The chain links TRBV19 to TRBJ2-6, with 7 bases fitting TRBD1. Sample: peripheral blood, taken from a patient treated with radiotherapy plus ipilimumab. This chain's CDR3 is CASSAYWDSSGANVLTF. The CDR3 region has the DNA TGTGCCAGTAGTGCGTACTGGGACAGCTCTGGGGCCAACGTCCTGACTTTC.